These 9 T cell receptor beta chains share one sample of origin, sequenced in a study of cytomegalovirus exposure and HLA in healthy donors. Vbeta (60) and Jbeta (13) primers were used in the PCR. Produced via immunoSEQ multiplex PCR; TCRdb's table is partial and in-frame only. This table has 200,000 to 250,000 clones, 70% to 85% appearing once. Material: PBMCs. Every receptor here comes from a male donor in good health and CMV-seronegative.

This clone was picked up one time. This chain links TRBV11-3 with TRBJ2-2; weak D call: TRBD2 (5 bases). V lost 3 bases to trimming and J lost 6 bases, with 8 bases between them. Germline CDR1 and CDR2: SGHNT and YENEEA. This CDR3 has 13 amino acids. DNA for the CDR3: TGTGCCAGCAGCTTGGACTGGGCCGGGGAGCTGTTTTTT. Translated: CASSLDWAGELFF. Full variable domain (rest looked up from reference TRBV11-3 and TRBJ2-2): EAGVVQSPRYKIIEKKQPVAFWCNPISGHNTLYWYLQNLGQGPELLIRYENEEAVDDSQLPKDRFSAERLKGVDSTLKIQPAELGDSAVYLCASSLDWAGELFFGEGSRLTVL.

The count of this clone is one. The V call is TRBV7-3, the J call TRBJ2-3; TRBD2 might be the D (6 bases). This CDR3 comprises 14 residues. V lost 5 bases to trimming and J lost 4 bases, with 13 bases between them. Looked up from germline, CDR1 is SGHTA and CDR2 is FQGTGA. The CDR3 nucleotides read TGTGCCAGCAGCACAATGCGGGACCCAGATACGCAGTATTTT. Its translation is CASSTMRDPDTQYF. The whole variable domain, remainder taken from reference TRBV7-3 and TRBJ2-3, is GAGVSQTPSNKVTEKGKYVELRCDPISGHTALYWYRQSLGQGPEFLIYFQGTGAADDSGLPNDRFFAVRPEGSVSTLKIQRTERGDSAVYLCASSTMRDPDTQYFGPGTRLTVL.

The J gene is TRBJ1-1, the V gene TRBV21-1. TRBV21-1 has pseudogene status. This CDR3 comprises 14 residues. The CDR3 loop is CASSIGVMNTEAFF. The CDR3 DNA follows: TGTGCCAGCAGCATTGGAGTCATGAACACTGAAGCTTTCTTT.

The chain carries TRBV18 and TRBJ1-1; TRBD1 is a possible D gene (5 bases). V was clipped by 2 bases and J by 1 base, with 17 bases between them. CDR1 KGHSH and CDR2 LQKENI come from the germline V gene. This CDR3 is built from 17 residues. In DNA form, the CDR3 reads TGTGCCAGCTCACCAAGGGTGGGGCGGCCAACGAACACTGAAGCTTTCTTT. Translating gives CASSPRVGRPTNTEAFF.

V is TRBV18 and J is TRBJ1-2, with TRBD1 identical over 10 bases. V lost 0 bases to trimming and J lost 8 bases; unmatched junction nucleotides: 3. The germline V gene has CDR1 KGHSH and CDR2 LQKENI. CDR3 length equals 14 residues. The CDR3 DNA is TGTGCCAGCTCACCACCTACGACAGGGGGCGGCTACACCTTC. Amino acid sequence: CASSPPTTGGGYTF.

The CDR3 DNA is TGTGCCAGCAGGCGGGGACTAACCTACGAGCAGTACTTC. This encodes CASRRGLTYEQYF. This chain uses TRBV6-5 with TRBJ2-7; 7 nucleotides match TRBD2. V was pared by 6 bases and J by 2 bases, with 4 bases of the junction left unmatched. CDR1 and CDR2 from the germline V gene are MNHEY and SVGAGI. The CDR3 is 13 residues long.

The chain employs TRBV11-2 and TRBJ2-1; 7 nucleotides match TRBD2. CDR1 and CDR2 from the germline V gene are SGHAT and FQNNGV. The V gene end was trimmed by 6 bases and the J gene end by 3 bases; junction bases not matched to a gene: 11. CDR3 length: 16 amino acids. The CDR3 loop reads CASRRASGDFYNEQFF. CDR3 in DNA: TGTGCCAGCAGACGGGCTAGCGGAGACTTCTACAATGAGCAGTTCTTC.

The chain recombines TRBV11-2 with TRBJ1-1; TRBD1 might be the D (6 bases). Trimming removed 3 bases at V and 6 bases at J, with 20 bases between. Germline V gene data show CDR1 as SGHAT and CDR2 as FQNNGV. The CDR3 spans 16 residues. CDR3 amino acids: CASSFMSTGKLAEAFF. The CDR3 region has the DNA TGTGCCAGCAGCTTCATGTCCACAGGGAAATTAGCTGAAGCTTTCTTT. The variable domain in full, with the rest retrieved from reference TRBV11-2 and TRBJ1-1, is EAGVAQSPRYKIIEKRQSVAFWCNPISGHATLYWYQQILGQGPKLLIQFQNNGVVDDSQLPKDRFSAERLKGVDSTLKIQPAKLEDSAVYLCASSFMSTGKLAEAFFGQGTRLTVV.

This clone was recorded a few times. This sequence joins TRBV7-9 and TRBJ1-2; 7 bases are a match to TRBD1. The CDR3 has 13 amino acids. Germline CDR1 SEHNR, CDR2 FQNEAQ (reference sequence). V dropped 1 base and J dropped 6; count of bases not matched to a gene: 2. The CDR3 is CASSLGQGHGYTF. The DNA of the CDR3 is TGTGCCAGCAGCTTAGGACAGGGCCATGGCTACACCTTC.